A selection of T cell receptor beta chains follows, all from one sample in a study of CD8 T cells in Susac syndrome. TCRdb re-derived calls from the immunoSEQ multiplex PCR reads in MiXCR, one entry per CDR3 protein. The sample records roughly 190,000 distinct CDR3 sequences, nearly 97% being singletons. Sequencing input: CD4+ T cells from PBMCs. Receptor source: a human donor with Susac syndrome. The CDR3 runs from the conserved cysteine through the conserved F or W. Each record gives: V gene, clone size, D gene, J gene, CDR3 protein, CDR3 DNA. D genes are given only for firm matches. Clone size is not always given. Where it is, it says once, few, many or a class for expanded clones.

TRBV15	-	-	TRBJ1-5	CATSREGITNQPQHF	TGTGCCACCAGCAGGGAAGGGATAACCAATCAGCCCCAGCATTTT
TRBV7-9	-	TRBD1	TRBJ2-7	CASSPDRVTYEQYF	TGTGCCAGCAGCCCGGACAGGGTAACCTACGAGCAGTACTTC
TRBV3-1	-	-	TRBJ2-6	CASSLGRQRGSGANVLTF	TGTGCCAGCAGCCTAGGCCGGCAGAGGGGCTCTGGGGCCAACGTCCTGACTTTC
TRBV30	-	TRBD1	TRBJ2-4	CAWSGTGLNIQYF	TGTGCCTGGAGCGGGACAGGGCTAAACATTCAGTACTTC
TRBV12-3/TRBV12-4	-	-	TRBJ1-1	CASSTTPRDAEAFF	TGTGCCAGCAGCACCACCCCCAGGGACGCTGAAGCTTTCTTT
TRBV20-1	-	TRBD2	TRBJ2-5	CSARDPSGGQETQYF	TGCAGTGCTAGAGATCCTAGCGGGGGCCAAGAGACCCAGTACTTC
TRBV27	few	-	TRBJ2-1	CASSLRGEQFF	TGTGCCAGCAGTTTAAGGGGTGAGCAGTTCTTC
TRBV30	-	TRBD1	TRBJ1-5	CAWDDGQGKNQPQHF	TGTGCCTGGGATGACGGACAGGGGAAGAATCAGCCCCAGCATTTT
TRBV30	-	-	TRBJ1-1	CAWSVHRGSENTEAFF	TGTGCCTGGAGTGTACATCGAGGGTCGGAGAACACTGAAGCTTTCTTT
TRBV30	-	-	TRBJ1-5	CASARRVDQPQHF	TGTGCCTCCGCCCGCAGGGTGGATCAGCCCCAGCATTTT
TRBV5-4	-	TRBD2	TRBJ2-5	CASSLELAEETQYF	TGTGCCAGCAGCTTGGAACTAGCGGAAGAGACCCAGTACTTC
TRBV7-2	-	TRBD2	TRBJ2-3	CASSLVLAGGMDTQYF	TGTGCCAGCAGCTTAGTGCTAGCGGGGGGAATGGATACGCAGTATTTT
TRBV7-2	-	-	TRBJ1-2	CASSLRAQAGYTF	TGTGCCAGCAGCTTACGCGCCCAGGCGGGCTACACCTTC
TRBV11-1	-	-	TRBJ2-3	CASRMRITDTQYF	TGTGCCAGCAGGATGAGGATCACAGATACGCAGTATTTT
TRBV18	-	-	TRBJ1-5	CASSPQPSNQPQHF	TGTGCCAGCTCACCACAGCCCAGCAATCAGCCCCAGCATTTT
TRBV20-1	-	TRBD1	TRBJ1-5	CSARDRGTGAQPQHF	TGCAGTGCTAGAGATCGAGGGACAGGAGCACAGCCCCAGCATTTT
TRBV9	-	-	TRBJ2-5	CASTSGIGGGIQETQYF	TGTGCCAGCACCTCCGGGATCGGCGGGGGCATCCAAGAGACCCAGTACTTC
TRBV4-1	-	TRBD1	TRBJ2-5	CASSTRRGQGVSETQYF	TGCGCCAGCAGCACACGACGGGGACAGGGGGTGTCAGAGACCCAGTACTTC
TRBV28	-	-	TRBJ2-7	CASSPPGRGYREQYF	TGTGCCAGCAGTCCGCCGGGACGGGGATATCGGGAGCAGTACTTC
TRBV7-2	-	TRBD1	TRBJ1-5	CASSLDRGSQPQHF	TGTGCCAGCAGCCTTGACAGGGGAAGCCAGCCCCAGCATTTT
TRBV20-1	-	TRBD1	TRBJ1-5	CSARDPLGQTSYNQPQHF	TGCAGTGCTAGAGATCCCCTGGGACAGACCTCTTACAATCAGCCCCAGCATTTT
TRBV2	-	TRBD2	TRBJ2-1	CASRVKAGGAYNEQFF	TGTGCCAGCAGGGTGAAAGCGGGGGGCGCATACAATGAGCAGTTCTTC
TRBV7-9	-	-	TRBJ2-5	CASILDSYQETQYF	TGTGCCAGCATCCTTGACAGTTATCAAGAGACCCAGTACTTC
TRBV29-1	-	-	TRBJ2-2	CSVVEVDNTGELFF	TGCAGCGTTGTGGAGGTGGATAACACCGGGGAGCTGTTTTTT
TRBV5-1	-	-	TRBJ1-2	CASSLEAGMYGYTF	TGCGCCAGCAGCTTGGAGGCAGGGATGTATGGCTACACCTTC
TRBV20-1	-	TRBD2	TRBJ2-5	CSASASGGTETQYF	TGCAGTGCTAGCGCTAGCGGGGGGACGGAGACCCAGTACTTC
TRBV30	-	-	TRBJ2-7	CAWSSGGYEQYF	TGTGCCTGGAGCTCCGGGGGCTACGAGCAGTACTTC
TRBV7-9	-	-	TRBJ1-4	CASSSVVEKLFF	TGTGCCAGCAGCTCGGTCGTGGAAAAACTGTTTTTT
TRBV9	-	-	TRBJ1-2	CASSFGEGNYGYTF	TGTGCCAGCAGCTTCGGAGAGGGTAACTATGGCTACACCTTC
TRBV30	-	TRBD1	TRBJ1-1	CAWSPGTGDTEAFF	TGTGCCTGGAGCCCCGGGACAGGGGACACTGAAGCTTTCTTT
TRBV5-4	-	-	TRBJ2-2	CASSLYGNRAGELFF	TGTGCCAGCAGCTTATATGGGAATCGAGCCGGGGAGCTGTTTTTT
TRBV6-5	once	-	TRBJ2-5	CASRVDWVQETQYF	TGTGCCAGCAGGGTTGATTGGGTACAAGAGACCCAGTACTTC
TRBV9	-	-	TRBJ2-7	CASSVGGTARTEQYF	TGTGCCAGCAGCGTAGGTGGAACAGCGCGTACGGAGCAGTACTTC
TRBV12-3/TRBV12-4	-	-	TRBJ2-6	CASSLFLGSGANVLTF	TGTGCCAGCAGTTTATTCTTGGGCTCTGGGGCCAACGTCCTGACTTTC
TRBV29-1	-	-	TRBJ2-2	CSVEVGRGNTGELFF	TGCAGCGTTGAAGTGGGTAGGGGGAACACCGGGGAGCTGTTTTTT
TRBV18	-	-	TRBJ2-2	CASSRTTGTGELFF	TGTGCCAGCTCTCGAACCACGGGCACCGGGGAGCTGTTTTTT